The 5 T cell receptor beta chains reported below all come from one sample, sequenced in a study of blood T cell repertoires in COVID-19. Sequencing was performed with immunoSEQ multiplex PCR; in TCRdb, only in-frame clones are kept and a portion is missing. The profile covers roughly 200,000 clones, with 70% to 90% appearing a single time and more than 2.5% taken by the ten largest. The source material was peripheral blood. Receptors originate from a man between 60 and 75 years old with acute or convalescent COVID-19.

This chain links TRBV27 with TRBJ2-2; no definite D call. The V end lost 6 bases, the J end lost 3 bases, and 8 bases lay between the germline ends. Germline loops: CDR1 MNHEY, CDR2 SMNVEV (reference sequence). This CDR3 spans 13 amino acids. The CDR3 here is CASRQSYTGELFF. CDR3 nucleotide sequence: TGTGCCAGCAGACAATCATACACCGGGGAGCTGTTTTTT.

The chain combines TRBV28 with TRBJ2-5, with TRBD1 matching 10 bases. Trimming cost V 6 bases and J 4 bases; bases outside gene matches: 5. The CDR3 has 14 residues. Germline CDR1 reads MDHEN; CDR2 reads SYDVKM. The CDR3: CASSLDRGSETQYF. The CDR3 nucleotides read TGTGCCAGCAGCCTGGACAGGGGGTCAGAGACCCAGTACTTC.

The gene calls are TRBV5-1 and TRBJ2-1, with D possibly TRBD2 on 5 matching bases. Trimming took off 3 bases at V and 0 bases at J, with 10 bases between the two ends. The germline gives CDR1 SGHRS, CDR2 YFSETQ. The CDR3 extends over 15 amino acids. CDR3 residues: CASSSLGSSYNEQFF. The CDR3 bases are TGCGCCAGCAGCTCACTAGGAAGCTCCTACAATGAGCAGTTCTTC.

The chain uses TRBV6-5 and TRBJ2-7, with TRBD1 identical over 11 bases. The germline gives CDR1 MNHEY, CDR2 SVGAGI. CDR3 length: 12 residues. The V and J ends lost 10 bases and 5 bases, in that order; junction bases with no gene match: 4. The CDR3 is CATGQGANEQYF. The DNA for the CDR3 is TGTGCCACCGGACAGGGGGCTAACGAGCAGTACTTC.

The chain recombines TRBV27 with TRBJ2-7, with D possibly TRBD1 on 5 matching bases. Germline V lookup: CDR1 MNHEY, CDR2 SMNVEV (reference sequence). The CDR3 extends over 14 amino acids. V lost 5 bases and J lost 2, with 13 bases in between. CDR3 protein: CASSPLDIAYEQYF. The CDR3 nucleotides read TGTGCCAGCAGTCCACTGGACATCGCCTACGAGCAGTACTTC.